This entry lists 21 T cell receptor beta chains sequenced from one sample in a study of Tregs in tolerant kidney transplant recipients. Mixed chimerism was transient after nonmyeloablative marrow transplants from related graft donors. Method: immunoSEQ multiplex PCR; TCRdb's copy keeps in-frame clones and lacks some. The repertoire table contains more than 10,000 clones. This specimen was CD8+ T cells from blood (PBMCs), taken 24 months after the transplant. The receptors derive from a human patient who received a combined kidney and bone marrow transplant. Part of the T cells may come from the graft donor.

This CDR3 reads CAWSEDYGYTF. CDR3 bases read: TGTGCCTGGAGTGAGGACTATGGC. V usage is TRBV30 and J usage is TRBJ1-2; D gene unclear. The missing CDR3 end, 3 residues past where the read stops, is filled in from the germline J gene. Looked up from germline, CDR1 is GTSNPN and CDR2 is SVGIG (reference sequence). V was cut by 1 base and J by 3 bases, with 3 bases left in between. CDR3 size: 11 residues.

Of note for this clone: Read coverage stops 3 residues before the CDR3 terminus; the germline J gene supplies the remainder. The chain carries TRBV7-9 and TRBJ2-3; D may correspond to TRBD1 or TRBD2 (5 bases each). V was cut by 8 bases and J by 6 bases, with 21 bases left in between. The CDR3 covers 15 residues. Germline-derived CDR1 and CDR2 are SEHNR and FQNEAQ (reference sequence). Partial CDR3 DNA: TGTGCCAGCGCCCGGGCTTCGACAGAGGGGGATACG. This translates into CASARASTEGDT. The whole CDR3 sequence reads CASARASTEGDTQYF.

As concerns this clone: The CDR3 end falls 3 residues outside the read, so it is completed with the germline J gene. V is TRBV5-6 and J is TRBJ1-5, with D possibly TRBD1 on 6 matching bases. V was pared by 0 bases and J by 4 bases, with 8 bases between. The germline gives CDR1 SGHDT, CDR2 YYEEEE. The CDR3 covers 14 residues. The CDR3 sequence: CASSLATGNQPQHF. The sequenced CDR3 bases are TGTGCCAGCAGCTTGGCGACAGGAAATCAGCCC. Complete variable domain (other parts from reference TRBV5-6 and TRBJ1-5): DAGVTQSPTHLIKTRGQQVTLRCSPKSGHDTVSWYQQALGQGPQFIFQYYEEEERQRGNFPDRFSGHQFPNYSSELNVNALLLGDSALYLCASSLATGNQPQHFGDGTRLSIL.

Points on this clone: Coverage ceases 3 residues before the CDR3 finishes, and the germline J gene fills in the end. The V and J genes are TRBV11-2 and TRBJ2-7, with D possibly TRBD2 on 5 matching bases. Germline V gives CDR1 SGHAT, CDR2 FQNNGV. Trimming pared 5 bases from V and 3 bases from J, leaving 14 bases between. CDR3 size: 14 residues. Incomplete CDR3 DNA: TGTGCCAGCAGCCCGCTGAGGGCCGACTACGAG. Encoded protein: CASSPLRADYE. The entire CDR3 protein reads CASSPLRADYEQYF.

Points on this clone: The CDR3 end falls 3 residues outside the read, so it is completed with the germline J gene. The rearrangement links TRBV28 to TRBJ1-5; 8 bases align to TRBD1. This CDR3 has 14 amino acids. J lost 1 base, V lost 8 bases, and 4 bases had no gene match. Germline loops: CDR1 MDHEN, CDR2 SYDVKM. The CDR3 is CASQTGASNQPQHF. Partial CDR3 DNA: TGTGCCAGCCAGACAGGGGCCAGCAATCAGCCC.

Comments on this clone: Read coverage stops 3 residues before the CDR3 terminus; the germline J gene supplies the remainder. V usage is TRBV7-3 and J usage is TRBJ1-1, with D possibly matching TRBD1 (6 bases). The CDR3 is 14 residues long. Germline V gene lookup returns CDR1 SGHTA and CDR2 FQGTGA. The sequenced CDR3 bases are TGTGCCAGCAGCCCGATGGGGGCCGGAGAGACC. Translated, it gives CASSPMGAGET. The entire CDR3 is CASSPMGAGETAFF.

As for this clone: The read falls 3 residues short of the CDR3 end, and the missing part is taken from the germline J gene. This chain uses TRBV6-1 with TRBJ1-5; unclear D gene. Looked up from germline, CDR1 is MNHNS and CDR2 is SASEGT. This CDR3 region has 13 residues. Trimming stripped 2 bases from V and 4 bases from J, with 6 bases between. CDR3 DNA, as far as it was read: TGTGCCAGCAGTGAAAGAGGGAATCAGCCC. Translated: CASSERGNQP. Given in full, the CDR3 is CASSERGNQPQHF.

In the case of this clone: The CDR3 is cut off 3 residues early in the read; its end comes from the germline J gene. The genes are TRBV29-1 and TRBJ1-2, with D perhaps TRBD1 (6 bases). CDR1 and CDR2 (germline): SQVTM, ANQGSEA. The CDR3 totals 11 residues. The ends were cut back, 8 bases at V and 6 bases at J, with 13 bases in the middle. The CDR3 DNA, read in part, is TGCAGCTTTCAGGGGTTGGATGGC. Its protein is CSFQGLDG. From start to end, the CDR3 is CSFQGLDGYTF. The complete variable domain, with remaining parts taken from reference TRBV29-1 and TRBJ1-2, reads SAVISQKPSRDICQRGTSLTIQCQVDSQVTMMFWYRQQPGQSLTLIATANQGSEATYESGFVIDKFPISRPNLTFSTLTVSNMSPEDSSIYLCSFQGLDGYTFGSGTRLTVV.

CDR3 DNA, as far as it was read: TGTGCCAGCAGCTGGACTAGCGGGAACACCGGGGAG. This encodes CASSWTSGNTGE. In full, the CDR3 is CASSWTSGNTGELFF. The chain has TRBV11-2 and TRBJ2-2; 10 bases align to TRBD2. The observed sequence ends 3 residues before the CDR3 terminus, with the missing tail filled in from the germline J gene. The CDR3 consists of 15 residues. J gave up 1 base and V 4 bases, and 0 bases lay outside the gene matches. Per germline, CDR1 SGHAT and CDR2 FQNNGV.

As to this clone: The read is 3 residues too short to cover the CDR3 end, so that end is filled in from the germline J gene. This chain links TRBV7-9 with TRBJ2-7; D gene unclear. Trimming stripped 5 bases from V and 1 base from J, with 9 bases between. This CDR3 is 13 amino acids long. The germline gives CDR1 SEHNR, CDR2 FQNEAQ (reference sequence). CDR3 DNA, as far as it was read: TGTGCCAGCAGCCCTAGATTATCCTACGAG. It encodes CASSPRLSYE. The complete CDR3 sequence is CASSPRLSYEQYF.

As regards this clone: Coverage ceases 3 residues before the CDR3 finishes, and the germline J gene fills in the end. The gene calls are TRBV29-1 and TRBJ2-5; TRBD2 agrees at 11 bases. Unmatched junction bases numbered 2, after V lost 4 bases and J lost 4 bases. The CDR3 totals 13 residues. Germline CDR1 is SQVTM and CDR2 is ANQGSEA. CDR3 loop: CSVGTSGPETQYF. The DNA read from the CDR3 is TGCAGCGTTGGGACTAGCGGGCCAGAGACC.

Comments on this clone: Read coverage stops 3 residues before the CDR3 terminus; the germline J gene supplies the remainder. V usage is TRBV5-1 and J usage is TRBJ2-2, with D hard to call. The CDR3 runs 12 residues. From germline, CDR1 is SGHRS and CDR2 YFSETQ. Trimming removed 2 bases at V and 5 bases at J, with 4 bases between. CDR3 DNA (partial): TGCGCCAGCAGCTTATTAACCGGGGAG. Translating it yields CASSLLTGE. The full-length CDR3 reads as CASSLLTGELFF.

Comments on this clone: The read stops 3 residues short of the end of the CDR3; the missing end is completed from the germline J gene. The V and J genes are TRBV19 and TRBJ2-7; 7 bases line up with TRBD1. The germline V gene has CDR1 LNHDA and CDR2 SQIVND (reference sequence). Trimming at V came to 2 bases and at J to 1 base, leaving 2 bases not matched to a gene. The CDR3 runs 14 residues. The CDR3 DNA, read in part, is TGTGCCAGTAGTATACAGGGGGTTTCCTACGAG. Encoded protein: CASSIQGVSYE. The CDR3 as a whole reads CASSIQGVSYEQYF.

As concerns this clone: The CDR3 end lies 3 residues beyond the end of the read and is filled in from the germline J gene. V gene TRBV7-3 combines with J gene TRBJ2-3, with TRBD2 matching over 9 bases. The CDR3 has 15 amino acids. The germline V gene encodes CDR1 SGHTA and CDR2 FQGTGA. Trimming removed 5 bases from V and 1 base from J; junction bases left unmatched: 4. The CDR3 loop is CASSPVAGGTDTQYF. The sequenced part of the CDR3 DNA is TGTGCCAGCAGCCCAGTAGCGGGAGGCACAGATACG.

CDR3 protein: CASRPGLASSYEQYF. CDR3 DNA (partial): TGTGCCAGCAGACCGGGACTAGCGAGCTCCTACGAG. This chain joins TRBV5-5 and TRBJ2-7; 10 bases line up with TRBD2. The missing CDR3 end, 3 residues past where the read stops, is filled in from the germline J gene. Germline V gene sequence: CDR1 SGHKS, CDR2 YYEKEE (reference sequence). Trimming removed 5 bases from V and 0 bases from J; junction bases left unmatched: 5. The CDR3 sequence is 15 residues long.

On this clone itself: The CDR3 end lies 3 residues beyond the end of the read and is filled in from the germline J gene. The V gene is TRBV7-9, the J gene TRBJ1-1; 8 bases agree with TRBD1. V was pared by 2 bases and J by 1 base, with 3 bases of the junction left unmatched. CDR1 is SEHNR and CDR2 is FQNEAQ in the germline V gene (reference sequence). The CDR3 runs 15 residues. Incomplete CDR3 DNA: TGTGCCAGCAGCTTATTCACAGGGGGGAACACTGAA. Its translation: CASSLFTGGNTE. The whole CDR3 protein reads CASSLFTGGNTEAFF.

As to this clone: The CDR3 is cut off 3 residues early in the read; its end comes from the germline J gene. The chain recombines TRBV19 with TRBJ2-4, with 8 bases that match TRBD1. Losses at the gene ends were 1 base for V and 6 bases for J; bases not matched to a gene: 2. Per germline, CDR1 LNHDA and CDR2 SQIVND (reference sequence). The CDR3 runs to 14 residues. This CDR3 is CASSIGQGTNIQYF. CDR3 DNA, as far as it was read: TGTGCCAGTAGTATAGGACAGGGGACAAACATT.

Comment on this clone: The DNA ends 3 residues before the CDR3 does, and the rest of the CDR3 is filled in from the germline J gene. This chain links TRBV2 with TRBJ1-6; TRBD1 matches at 10 bases. This CDR3 spans 16 amino acids. The germline V gene encodes CDR1 SNHLY and CDR2 FYNNEI. The ends lost 3 bases at V and 10 bases at J; junction bases unmatched: 9. CDR3: CASSEVPGQGFSPLHF. Incomplete CDR3 DNA: TGTGCCAGCAGTGAGGTACCGGGACAGGGGTTCTCACCC.

Partial CDR3 DNA: TGTGCCAGCAGTACTCCTCAACTCGCCGCTCTCACCGGGGAG. Translating gives CASSTPQLAALTGE. In full, the CDR3 reads CASSTPQLAALTGELFF. V is TRBV28 and J is TRBJ2-2; D gene unclear. The read ends 3 residues early relative to the CDR3; the germline J gene fills the gap. The V end lost 5 bases, the J end lost 4 bases, and 20 bases lay between the germline ends. Germline V CDR1 and CDR2: MDHEN, SYDVKM. There are 17 residues in the CDR3.

As to this clone: The sequence runs out 3 residues before the end of the CDR3; the remainder is reconstructed from the germline J gene. The chain uses TRBV20-1 and TRBJ2-1; 9 bases agree with TRBD2. Trimming removed 6 bases from V and 3 bases from J; junction bases left unmatched: 6. This CDR3 contains 14 residues. Germline V gene sequence: CDR1 DFQATT, CDR2 SNEGSKA (reference sequence). CDR3 DNA (partial): TGCAGTGCCCCGCGGGAGGGCCGCTACAATGAG. It codes for CSAPREGRYNE. The whole CDR3 is CSAPREGRYNEQFF.

Comments on this clone: Sequencing ends 3 residues short of the CDR3 end; the germline J gene provides the rest. This sequence joins TRBV19 and TRBJ2-2; TRBD1 matches at 8 bases. The CDR3 runs to 17 residues. V dropped 8 bases and J dropped 3; count of bases not matched to a gene: 14. The germline V gene has CDR1 LNHDA and CDR2 SQIVND (reference sequence). CDR3 sequence: CASLTHRGLMDTGELFF. CDR3 DNA (partial): TGTGCCAGTCTCACCCACAGGGGGTTAATGGACACCGGGGAG.